The 29 T cell receptor beta chains reported below all come from one sample, sequenced in a study of blood T cell repertoires in COVID-19. Sequenced by immunoSEQ multiplex PCR; TCRdb stores in-frame clones only, minus some. The table lists some 250,000 clones, about 84% of them singletons. The sample consisted of peripheral blood. The receptors stem from an elderly man with acute or convalescent COVID-19.

This chain links TRBV5-1 with TRBJ2-3; TRBD2 matches 14 bases. The CDR3 is 16 amino acids. Germline assignment: CDR1 SGHRS and CDR2 YFSETQ. V gave up 8 bases and J gave up 0 bases; unmatched junction bases: 5. The CDR3 DNA is TGCGCCAGTAGGACTAGCGGGGGGACTAGCACAGATACGCAGTATTTT. This codes for CASRTSGGTSTDTQYF.

The chain has TRBV10-2 and TRBJ1-2; D is uncertain. Germline values: CDR1 WSHSY, CDR2 SAAADI. The CDR3 loop spans 12 amino acids. The V and J ends lost 4 bases and 2 bases respectively, with 5 bases between them. The CDR3 sequence is CASSAQNYGYTF. CDR3 DNA sequence: TGCGCCAGCAGTGCACAGAACTATGGCTACACCTTC.

This rearrangement joins TRBV19 to TRBJ2-5, with D perhaps matching TRBD1 (5 bases). V was cut by 7 bases and J by 5 bases, with 17 bases left in between. The CDR3 consists of 14 residues. The germline V gene has CDR1 LNHDA and CDR2 SQIVND (reference sequence). The CDR3 spells CASNRGRDGETQYF. The CDR3 region has the DNA TGTGCCAGTAATCGAGGCAGGGATGGGGAGACCCAGTACTTC. Using reference TRBV19 and TRBJ2-5 for the parts outside the CDR3, the full variable domain is DGGITQSPKYLFRKEGQNVTLSCEQNLNHDAMYWYRQDPGQGLRLIYYSQIVNDFQKGDIAEGYSVSREKKESFPLTVTSAQKNPTAFYLCASNRGRDGETQYFGPGTRLLVL.

The chain has TRBV6-5 and TRBJ2-5; TRBD2 is a possible D gene (5 bases). Germline V gene sequence: CDR1 MNHEY, CDR2 SVGAGI. The germline V and J ends were trimmed by 6 bases and 4 bases, with 9 bases remaining between them. There are 12 residues in the CDR3. The CDR3 bases are TGTGCCAGCAGGGGAGAATTAGAGACCCAGTACTTC. Protein: CASRGELETQYF.

V is TRBV6-5 and J is TRBJ2-3, with TRBD2 matching 10 bases. The trim removed 2 bases at V and 4 bases at J, leaving 6 bases unmatched. This CDR3 has 16 residues. Per germline, CDR1 MNHEY and CDR2 SVGAGI. CDR3 nucleotide sequence: TGTGCCAGCAGTTACGGGCTAGCGGGGGCAGCAGATACGCAGTATTTT. It codes for CASSYGLAGAADTQYF.

V and J are TRBV2 and TRBJ2-2; TRBD1 aligns across 8 bases. The CDR3 loop spans 15 amino acids. CDR1 and CDR2 (germline): SNHLY, FYNNEI. Trimming took 4 bases from V and 6 from J; bases not matched to a gene: 7. Here the CDR3 reads CASSARTGTAGELFF. The CDR3 DNA reads TGTGCCAGCAGTGCCAGGACAGGGACCGCCGGGGAGCTGTTTTTT.

This clone was seen once. V is TRBV6-5 and J is TRBJ1-1; D call uncertain. Germline V gene data show CDR1 as MNHEY and CDR2 as SVGAGI. The CDR3 spans 15 residues. V was pared by 6 bases and J by 4 bases, with 18 bases between. CDR3 coding DNA: TGTGCCAGCAGACCCCGACCTTTGGGAGGCACTGAAGCTTTCTTT. Translated, it gives CASRPRPLGGTEAFF.

The J gene is TRBJ1-6, the V gene TRBV5-1; D unclear. This CDR3 is built from 15 residues. Germline loops: CDR1 SGHRS, CDR2 YFSETQ. V dropped 0 bases and J dropped 9 bases, with 13 bases sitting between them. CDR3 nucleotides: TGCGCCAGCAGCTTGGCCGGCAGGAGCGGTTCACCCCTCCACTTT. Protein product: CASSLAGRSGSPLHF.

The rearrangement joins TRBV21-1 to TRBJ1-5; the D call TRBD1 from the table was never checked on the DNA. TRBV21-1 is classified as a pseudogene. The CDR3 spans 16 residues. The CDR3 coding sequence is TGTGCCAGCAGCAAAGGGCGTTCACAGGTGCGACAGCCCCAGCATTTT. It codes for CASSKGRSQVRQPQHF.

The rearrangement uses TRBV3-1 (or the pseudogene TRBV3-2) and TRBJ1-5; no clear D gene. The V gene lost 2 bases and the J gene lost 4 bases, with 9 bases spanning the gap. CDR3 length: 14 residues. The germline V gene encodes CDR1 LGHDT and CDR2 YNNKEL (reference sequence). CDR3 nucleotide sequence: TGTGCCAGCAGCCAATTTACGGGGAATCAGCCCCAGCATTTT. Translating gives CASSQFTGNQPQHF.

CDR3 sequence (DNA): TGTGCCACCAGTGACCCCGGGACAAACCACTACAATGAGCAGTTCTTC. Translation: CATSDPGTNHYNEQFF. The chain uses TRBV24-1 and TRBJ2-1, with D possibly matching TRBD1 (6 bases). CDR1 is KGHDR, CDR2 SFDVKD, per germline. The CDR3 runs 16 residues. V lost 4 bases and J lost 3, with 15 bases in between.

This clone has more than one count but fewer than ten. This chain connects TRBV28 to TRBJ1-2; perhaps TRBD1 as D (5 bases). CDR3 length equals 13 residues. CDR1 and CDR2 (germline): MDHEN, SYDVKM. V gave up 8 bases and J gave up 0 bases, with 10 bases separating them. In nucleotides, the CDR3 is TGTGCCAGCTTCGACAGATCTAACTATGGCTACACCTTC. Protein product: CASFDRSNYGYTF.

The V gene is TRBV18, the J gene TRBJ2-2, with D perhaps matching TRBD1 (6 bases). CDR3 length: 15 amino acids. Germline V gene sequence: CDR1 KGHSH, CDR2 LQKENI. Trimming cost V 1 base and J 5 bases, with 11 bases left between them. CDR3 residues: CASSPQTGQTGELFF. The DNA for the CDR3 is TGTGCCAGCTCACCACAGACAGGCCAAACCGGGGAGCTGTTTTTT.

CDR3 loop: CASSPAGNEQFF. The CDR3 DNA sequence: TGTGCCAGCTCACCAGCGGGAAATGAGCAGTTCTTC. The V and J genes are TRBV18 and TRBJ2-1; D perhaps matches TRBD2 (6 bases). Germline CDR1 and CDR2: KGHSH and LQKENI. V gave up 2 bases and J gave up 7 bases, with 6 bases separating them. This CDR3 contains 12 residues.

The chain couples TRBV11-2 to TRBJ2-5; 11 nucleotides match TRBD1. This CDR3 is built from 14 residues. Per germline, CDR1 SGHAT and CDR2 FQNNGV. Unmatched junction bases numbered 4, after V lost 8 bases and J lost 2 bases. The CDR3 reads CASGQGAFQETQYF. The CDR3 DNA follows: TGTGCCAGCGGACAGGGGGCCTTTCAAGAGACCCAGTACTTC.

This chain links TRBV5-1 with TRBJ2-3; a possible D gene is TRBD1 (5 bases). The CDR3 length is 15 residues. CDR1 is SGHRS, CDR2 YFSETQ, per germline. The ends were cut back, 1 base at V and 6 bases at J, with 15 bases in the middle. The CDR3 coding sequence is TGCGCCAGCAGCTTGACAACTCCCTCAGGGGATACGCAGTATTTT. As protein: CASSLTTPSGDTQYF.

The chain carries TRBV28 and TRBJ1-5; D call uncertain. The CDR3 spans 9 residues. With 8 bases removed from V and 7 bases from J, the gap between germline ends came to 3 bases. Germline V gene data show CDR1 as MDHEN and CDR2 as SYDVKM. The CDR3 region is CASGQPQHF. The CDR3 coding sequence is TGTGCCAGCGGCCAGCCCCAGCATTTT.

The chain is built from TRBV18 and TRBJ2-3, with TRBD2 as a possible D gene (6 bases). The V end lost 1 base, the J end lost 2 bases, and 13 bases lay between the germline ends. The CDR3 has 16 residues. Germline assignment: CDR1 KGHSH and CDR2 LQKENI. CDR3 region: CASSPQSGLPTDTQYF. The CDR3 DNA is TGTGCCAGCTCACCACAATCGGGACTCCCCACAGATACGCAGTATTTT.

The chain recombines TRBV6-6 with TRBJ2-7; maybe TRBD2 (6 bases). V was cut by 8 bases and J by 4 bases, with 18 bases left in between. CDR3 length equals 14 residues. From germline, CDR1 is MNHNY and CDR2 SVGAGI (reference sequence). CDR3 loop: CASYGRGADYEQYF. The CDR3 DNA is TGTGCCAGCTACGGGCGGGGCGCGGATTACGAGCAGTACTTC.

The chain links TRBV3-1 (or the pseudogene TRBV3-2) to TRBJ2-7; TRBD2 is a possible D gene (6 bases). The germline gives CDR1 LGHDT, CDR2 YNNKEL (reference sequence). The CDR3 has 12 amino acids. The V end was cut by 8 bases, the J end by 6 bases, with 14 bases between. For the CDR3, the DNA is TGTGCCAGCGCTACCGCGGGGCTCGAGCAGTACTTC. Residues: CASATAGLEQYF.

The gene calls are TRBV7-9 and TRBJ2-1, with TRBD2 as a possible D gene (6 bases). The CDR3 sequence is 14 residues long. CDR1 and CDR2 (germline): SEHNR, FQNEAQ (reference sequence). Trimming took 3 bases from V and 7 from J, leaving 13 bases between them. CDR3 bases: TGTGCCAGCAGCTTGAGACTAGAGCGGAATGAGCAGTTCTTC. Translation: CASSLRLERNEQFF.

The chain combines TRBV10-3 with TRBJ1-4; 8 bases are shared with TRBD1. The germline CDR1 and CDR2 sequences are ENHRY and SYGVKD. The CDR3 length is 16 residues. With V trimmed by 3 bases and J by 5 bases, 8 bases remained unmatched. CDR3 in amino acids: CAISESQGALNEKLFF. The CDR3 region has the DNA TGTGCCATCAGTGAATCCCAGGGGGCCTTGAATGAAAAACTGTTTTTT.

The chain uses TRBV6-2 or TRBV6-3 and TRBJ2-7; D is unresolved. The CDR3 length is 12 residues. Germline loops: CDR1 MNHEY, CDR2 SVGEGT. V lost 6 bases and J lost 5, with 11 bases in between. This CDR3 reads CASSPSRNEQYF. The CDR3 DNA reads as TGTGCCAGCAGCCCATCGCGTAACGAGCAGTACTTC.

The CDR3 protein is CASSRASSYNSPLHF. Here the CDR3 DNA reads TGTGCCAGCAGCAGAGCGAGCTCCTATAATTCACCCCTCCACTTT. The chain links TRBV2 to TRBJ1-6, with D hard to call. The CDR3 runs to 15 residues. Trimming took off 6 bases at V and 0 bases at J, with 9 bases between the two ends. Germline V gene lookup returns CDR1 SNHLY and CDR2 FYNNEI.

This chain joins TRBV7-9 and TRBJ1-2; D is perhaps TRBD1 (6 bases). CDR1 and CDR2 from the germline V gene are SEHNR and FQNEAQ (reference sequence). V lost 5 bases to trimming and J lost 2 bases, with 18 bases between them. The CDR3 sequence is 16 residues long. The CDR3 spells CASSPKGVRPNYGYTF. The CDR3, as DNA: TGTGCCAGCAGCCCGAAGGGGGTCAGACCGAACTATGGCTACACCTTC. Variable domain in full (rest from reference TRBV7-9 and TRBJ1-2): DTGVSQNPRHKITKRGQNVTFRCDPISEHNRLYWYRQTLGQGPEFLTYFQNEAQLEKSRLLSDRFSAERPKGSFSTLEIQRTEQGDSAMYLCASSPKGVRPNYGYTFGSGTRLTVV.

The chain combines TRBV5-8 with TRBJ2-7; TRBD2 matches 7 bases. CDR1 and CDR2 from the germline V gene are SGHTS and YDEGEE. The V segment lost 6 bases and the J segment 3 bases; nucleotides outside the gene matches: 6. This CDR3 has 13 residues. The CDR3: CASNHQRGYEQYF. The CDR3 coding sequence is TGTGCCAGCAACCACCAGCGGGGCTACGAGCAGTACTTC. Looking up the rest from reference TRBV5-8 and TRBJ2-7 gives the full variable domain: EAGVTQSPTHLIKTRGQQATLRCSPISGHTSVYWYQQALGLGLQFLLWYDEGEERNRGNFPPRFSGRQFPNYSSELNVNALELEDSALYLCASNHQRGYEQYFGPGTRLTVT.

V is TRBV28 and J is TRBJ1-2, with TRBD1 as a possible D gene (6 bases). The V gene lost 5 bases and the J gene lost 0 bases, with 13 bases spanning the gap. The CDR3 loop spans 15 amino acids. The germline gives CDR1 MDHEN, CDR2 SYDVKM. CDR3 sequence (DNA): TGTGCCAGCAGTCCAAACAGGGACCCTAACTATGGCTACACCTTC. Translating it yields CASSPNRDPNYGYTF.

To note about this clone: A read error may account for a junction end that differs from germline. This chain connects TRBV14 to TRBJ2-1; TRBD1 aligns across 7 bases. The CDR3 is made up of 13 amino acids. Germline CDR1 is SGHDN and CDR2 is FVKESK. CDR3 coding DNA: TGTGCCAGCAGCCAAGAGAGGGGGACAGCTCCGGTCTTC. It yields the protein CASSQERGTAPVF.

The chain is built from TRBV23-1 and TRBJ1-5, with 7 bases aligning to TRBD1. TRBV23-1 is treated as an ORF (open reading frame) with a function not yet certain. V dropped 4 bases and J dropped 0; count of bases not matched to a gene: 6. CDR3 length: 16 residues. The DNA of the CDR3 is TGCGCCAGCAGTCGAGGGGGCAACTATAGCAATCAGCCCCAGCATTTT. This codes for CASSRGGNYSNQPQHF.